This T cell receptor beta chain emerged from a study of OX40 agonist ivuxolimab in advanced cancers. The germline V gene encodes CDR1 MNHEY and CDR2 SVGAGI. Trimming removed 6 bases at V and 0 bases at J, with 3 bases between. The CDR3 totals 11 residues. TCRdb keeps only in-frame clones here, not all; method: immunoSEQ multiplex PCR. Of around 79,000 clones in the sample, roughly 90% are singletons; the top ten hold 2% to 2.5%. The receptor's source is an adult with an advanced solid tumor such as melanoma, head and neck, liver or kidney cancer. The chain combines TRBV6-5 with TRBJ2-7; D is ambiguous. This sample comprised CD4+ or CD8+ T cells sorted from blood, obtained in a trial of the OX40 agonist ivuxolimab. In DNA form, the CDR3 reads TGTGCCAGCAGAAACTCCTACGAGCAGTACTTC. Translating it yields CASRNSYEQYF.